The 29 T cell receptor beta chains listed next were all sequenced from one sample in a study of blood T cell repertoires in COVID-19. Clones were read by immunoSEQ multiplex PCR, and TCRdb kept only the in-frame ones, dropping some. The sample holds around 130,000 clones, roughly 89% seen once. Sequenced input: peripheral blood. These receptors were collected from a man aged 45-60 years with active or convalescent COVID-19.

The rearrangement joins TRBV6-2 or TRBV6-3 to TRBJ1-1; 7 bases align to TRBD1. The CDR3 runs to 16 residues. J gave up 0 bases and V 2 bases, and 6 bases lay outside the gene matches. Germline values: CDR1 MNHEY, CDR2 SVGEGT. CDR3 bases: TGTGCCAGCAGTTACCCTTTGGACAGGATGAACACTGAAGCTTTCTTT. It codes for CASSYPLDRMNTEAFF.

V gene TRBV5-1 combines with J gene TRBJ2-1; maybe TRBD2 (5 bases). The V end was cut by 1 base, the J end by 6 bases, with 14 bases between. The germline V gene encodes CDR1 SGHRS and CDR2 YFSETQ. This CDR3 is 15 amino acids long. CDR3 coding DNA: TGCGCCAGCAGCTTGTCTTTAGCGAAGAGCAATGAGCAGTTCTTC. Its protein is CASSLSLAKSNEQFF. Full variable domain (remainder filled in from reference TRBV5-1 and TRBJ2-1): KAGVTQTPRYLIKTRGQQVTLSCSPISGHRSVSWYQQTPGQGLQFLFEYFSETQRNKGNFPGRFSGRQFSNSRSEMNVSTLELGDSALYLCASSLSLAKSNEQFFGPGTRLTVL.

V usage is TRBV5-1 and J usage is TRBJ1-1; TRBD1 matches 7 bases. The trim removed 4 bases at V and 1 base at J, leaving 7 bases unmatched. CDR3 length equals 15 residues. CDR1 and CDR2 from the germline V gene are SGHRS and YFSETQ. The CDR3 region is CASSLPRGKNTEAFF. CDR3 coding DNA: TGCGCCAGCAGCCTCCCCAGGGGGAAGAACACTGAAGCTTTCTTT.

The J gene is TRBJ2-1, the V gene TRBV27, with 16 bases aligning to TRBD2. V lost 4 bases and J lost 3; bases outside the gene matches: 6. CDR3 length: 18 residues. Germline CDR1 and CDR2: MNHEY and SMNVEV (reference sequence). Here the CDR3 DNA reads TGTGCCAGCAGTTCTCCGGGACTAGCGGGAGGGATCTACAATGAGCAGTTCTTC. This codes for CASSSPGLAGGIYNEQFF.

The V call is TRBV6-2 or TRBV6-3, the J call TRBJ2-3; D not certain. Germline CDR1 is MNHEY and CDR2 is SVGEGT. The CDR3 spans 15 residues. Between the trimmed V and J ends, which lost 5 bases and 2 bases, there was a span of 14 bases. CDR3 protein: CASSTILRDTDTQYF. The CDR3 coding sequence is TGTGCCAGCAGTACTATACTCAGAGACACAGATACGCAGTATTTT.

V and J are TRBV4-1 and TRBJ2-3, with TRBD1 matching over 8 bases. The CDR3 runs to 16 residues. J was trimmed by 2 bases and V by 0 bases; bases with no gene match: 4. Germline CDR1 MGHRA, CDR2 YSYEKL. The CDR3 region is CASSQDRDRFTDTQYF. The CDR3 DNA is TGCGCCAGCAGCCAAGATCGGGACAGGTTCACAGATACGCAGTATTTT.

In nucleotides, the CDR3 is TGTGCCAGTAGTATAATAGGGGGCGGTAAAGAGACCCAGTACTTC. Translation: CASSIIGGGKETQYF. The chain couples TRBV19 to TRBJ2-5; TRBD1 agrees at 7 bases. Trimming at V came to 2 bases and at J to 3 bases, leaving 6 bases not matched to a gene. This CDR3 region has 15 residues. Germline CDR1 reads LNHDA; CDR2 reads SQIVND (reference sequence).

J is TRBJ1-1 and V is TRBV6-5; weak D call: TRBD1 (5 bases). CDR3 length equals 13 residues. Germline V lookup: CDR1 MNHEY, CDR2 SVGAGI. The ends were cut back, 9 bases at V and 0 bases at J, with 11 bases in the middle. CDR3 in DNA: TGTGCCAGTCAGGGATTAATGAACACTGAAGCTTTCTTT. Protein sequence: CASQGLMNTEAFF.

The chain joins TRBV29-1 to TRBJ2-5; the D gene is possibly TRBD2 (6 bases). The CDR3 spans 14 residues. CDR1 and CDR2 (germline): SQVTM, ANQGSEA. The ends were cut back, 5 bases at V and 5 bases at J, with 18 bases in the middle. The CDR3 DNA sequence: TGCAGCGTTTATGGGGGGATTGACGGGGAGACCCAGTACTTC. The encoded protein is CSVYGGIDGETQYF.

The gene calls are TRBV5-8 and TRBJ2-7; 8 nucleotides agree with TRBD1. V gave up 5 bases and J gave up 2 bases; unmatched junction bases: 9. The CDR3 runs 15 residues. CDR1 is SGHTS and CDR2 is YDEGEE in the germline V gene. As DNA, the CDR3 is TGTGCCAGCAGACAGCGGACAGGGTTAACCTACGAGCAGTACTTC. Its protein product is CASRQRTGLTYEQYF.

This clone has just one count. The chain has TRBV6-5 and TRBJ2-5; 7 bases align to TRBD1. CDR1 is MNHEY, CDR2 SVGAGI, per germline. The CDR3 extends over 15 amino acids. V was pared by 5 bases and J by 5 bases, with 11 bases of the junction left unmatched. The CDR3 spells CASSPTWDSWETQYF. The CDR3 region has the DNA TGTGCCAGCAGTCCTACTTGGGACAGCTGGGAGACCCAGTACTTC.

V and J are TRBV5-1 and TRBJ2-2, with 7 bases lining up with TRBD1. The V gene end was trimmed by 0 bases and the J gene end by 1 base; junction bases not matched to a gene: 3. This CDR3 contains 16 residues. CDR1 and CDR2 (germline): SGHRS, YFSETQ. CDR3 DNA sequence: TGCGCCAGCAGCTTGGTGGCAGGGGGGAACACCGGGGAGCTGTTTTTT. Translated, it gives CASSLVAGGNTGELFF.

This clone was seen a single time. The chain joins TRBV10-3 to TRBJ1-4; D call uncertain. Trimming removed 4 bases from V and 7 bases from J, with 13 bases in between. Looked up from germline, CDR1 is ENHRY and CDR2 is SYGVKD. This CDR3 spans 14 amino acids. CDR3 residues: CAISASGVSEKLFF. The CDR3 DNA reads TGTGCCATCAGTGCCAGCGGGGTTAGTGAAAAACTGTTTTTT.

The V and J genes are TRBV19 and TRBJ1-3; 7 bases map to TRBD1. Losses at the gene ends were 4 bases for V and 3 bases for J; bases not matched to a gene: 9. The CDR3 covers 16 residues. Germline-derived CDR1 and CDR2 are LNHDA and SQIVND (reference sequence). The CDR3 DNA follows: TGTGCCAGTAGTACCCCGAACAGGGGAGGTGGAAACACCATATATTTT. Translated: CASSTPNRGGGNTIYF.

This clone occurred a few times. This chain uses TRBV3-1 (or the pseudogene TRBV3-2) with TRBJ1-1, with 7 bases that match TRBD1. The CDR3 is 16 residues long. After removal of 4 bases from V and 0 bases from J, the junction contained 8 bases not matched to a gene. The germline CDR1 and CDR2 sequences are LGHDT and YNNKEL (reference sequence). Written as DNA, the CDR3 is TGTGCCAGCAGCCCAAACTTACAGGGGATGAACACTGAAGCTTTCTTT. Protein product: CASSPNLQGMNTEAFF.

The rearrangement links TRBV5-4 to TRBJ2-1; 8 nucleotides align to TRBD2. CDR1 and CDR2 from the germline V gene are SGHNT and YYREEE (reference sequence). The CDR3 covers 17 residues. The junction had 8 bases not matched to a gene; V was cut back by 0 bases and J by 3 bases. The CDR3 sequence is CASSLGGTGGLYNEQFF. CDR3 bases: TGTGCCAGCAGCTTGGGAGGGACGGGGGGGCTCTACAATGAGCAGTTCTTC.

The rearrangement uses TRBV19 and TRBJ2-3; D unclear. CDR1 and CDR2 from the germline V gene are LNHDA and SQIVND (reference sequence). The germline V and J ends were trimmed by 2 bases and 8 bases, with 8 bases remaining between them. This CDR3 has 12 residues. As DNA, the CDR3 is TGTGCCAGTAGTATACTAGGTTCTACGCAGTATTTT. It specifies CASSILGSTQYF.

The CDR3 coding sequence is TGTGCCTGGAGTTACGGGAGGGCTAGCACAGATACGCAGTATTTT. Translated: CAWSYGRASTDTQYF. This chain connects TRBV30 to TRBJ2-3; TRBD2 matches 8 bases. The germline gives CDR1 GTSNPN, CDR2 SVGIG (reference sequence). The CDR3 covers 15 residues. J was trimmed by 0 bases and V by 2 bases; bases with no gene match: 4.

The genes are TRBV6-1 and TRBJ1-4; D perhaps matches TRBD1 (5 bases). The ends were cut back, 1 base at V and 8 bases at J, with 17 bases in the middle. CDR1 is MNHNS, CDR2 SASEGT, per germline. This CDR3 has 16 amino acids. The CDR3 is CASSEVEAGNDEKLFF. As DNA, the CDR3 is TGTGCCAGCAGTGAAGTTGAGGCAGGGAATGACGAAAAACTGTTTTTT.

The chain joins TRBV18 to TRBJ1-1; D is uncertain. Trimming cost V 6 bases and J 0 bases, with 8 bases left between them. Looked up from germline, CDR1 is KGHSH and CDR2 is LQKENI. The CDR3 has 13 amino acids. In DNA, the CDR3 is TGTGCCAGCTCCAGCGGAATGAACACTGAAGCTTTCTTT. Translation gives CASSSGMNTEAFF.

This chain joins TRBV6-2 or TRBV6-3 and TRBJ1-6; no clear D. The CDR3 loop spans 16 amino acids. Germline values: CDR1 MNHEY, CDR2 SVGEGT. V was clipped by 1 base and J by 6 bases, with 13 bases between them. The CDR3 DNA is TGTGCCAGCAGTTACTTACCCCACAGCGGTAATTCACCCCTCCACTTT. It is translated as CASSYLPHSGNSPLHF.

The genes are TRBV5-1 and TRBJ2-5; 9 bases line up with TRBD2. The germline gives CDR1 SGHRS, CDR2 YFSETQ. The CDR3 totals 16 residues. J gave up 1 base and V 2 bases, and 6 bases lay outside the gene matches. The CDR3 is CASSFMASGTQETQYF. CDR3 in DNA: TGCGCCAGCAGCTTTATGGCTAGCGGGACCCAAGAGACCCAGTACTTC.

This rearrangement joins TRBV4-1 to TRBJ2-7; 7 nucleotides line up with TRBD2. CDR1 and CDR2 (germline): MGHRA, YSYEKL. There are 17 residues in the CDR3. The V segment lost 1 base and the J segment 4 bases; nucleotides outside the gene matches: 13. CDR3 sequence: CASSQALTGGGTYEQYF. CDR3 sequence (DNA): TGCGCCAGCAGCCAAGCTCTCACGGGGGGAGGGACGTACGAGCAGTACTTC.

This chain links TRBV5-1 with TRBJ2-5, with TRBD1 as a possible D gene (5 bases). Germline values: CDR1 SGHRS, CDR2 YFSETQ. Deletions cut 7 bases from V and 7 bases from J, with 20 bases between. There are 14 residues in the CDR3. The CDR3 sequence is CASADLGAPGTQYF. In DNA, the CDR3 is TGCGCCAGCGCTGATCTAGGGGCACCTGGGACCCAGTACTTC. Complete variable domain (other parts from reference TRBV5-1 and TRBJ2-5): KAGVTQTPRYLIKTRGQQVTLSCSPISGHRSVSWYQQTPGQGLQFLFEYFSETQRNKGNFPGRFSGRQFSNSRSEMNVSTLELGDSALYLCASADLGAPGTQYFGPGTRLLVL.

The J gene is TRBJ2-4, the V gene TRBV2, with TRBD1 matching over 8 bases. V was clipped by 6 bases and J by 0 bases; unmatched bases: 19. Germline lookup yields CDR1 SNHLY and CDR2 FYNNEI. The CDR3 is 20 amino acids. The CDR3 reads CASRPGTGDSSALAKNIQYF. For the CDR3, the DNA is TGTGCCAGCAGGCCCGGGACAGGAGATTCTAGCGCCCTAGCCAAAAACATTCAGTACTTC. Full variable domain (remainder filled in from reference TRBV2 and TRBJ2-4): EPEVTQTPSHQVTQMGQEVILRCVPISNHLYFYWYRQILGQKVEFLVSFYNNEISEKSEIFDDQFSVERPDGSNFTLKIRSTKLEDSAMYFCASRPGTGDSSALAKNIQYFGAGTRLSVL.

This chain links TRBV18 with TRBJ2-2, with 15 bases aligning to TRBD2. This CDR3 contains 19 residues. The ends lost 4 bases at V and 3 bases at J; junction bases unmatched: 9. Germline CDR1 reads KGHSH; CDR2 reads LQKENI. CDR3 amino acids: CASSLRTSGGAVDTGELFF. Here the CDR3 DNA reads TGTGCCAGCTCACTCCGGACTAGCGGGGGGGCCGTCGACACCGGGGAGCTGTTTTTT. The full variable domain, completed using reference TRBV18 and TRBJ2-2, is NAGVMQNPRHLVRRRGQEARLRCSPMKGHSHVYWYRQLPEEGLKFMVYLQKENIIDESGMPKERFSAEFPKEGPSILRIQQVVRGDSAAYFCASSLRTSGGAVDTGELFFGEGSRLTVL.

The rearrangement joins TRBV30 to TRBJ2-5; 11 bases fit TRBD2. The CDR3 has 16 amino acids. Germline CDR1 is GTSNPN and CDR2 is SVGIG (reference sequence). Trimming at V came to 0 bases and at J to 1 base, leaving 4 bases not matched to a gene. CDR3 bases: TGTGCCTGGAGTGTTGGAACTAGCGGGGGCCAAGAGACCCAGTACTTC. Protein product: CAWSVGTSGGQETQYF. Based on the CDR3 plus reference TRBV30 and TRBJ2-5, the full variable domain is SQTIHQWPATLVQPVGSPLSLECTVEGTSNPNLYWYRQAAGRGLQLLFYSVGIGQISSEVPQNLSASRPQDRQFILSSKKLLLSDSGFYLCAWSVGTSGGQETQYFGPGTRLLVL.

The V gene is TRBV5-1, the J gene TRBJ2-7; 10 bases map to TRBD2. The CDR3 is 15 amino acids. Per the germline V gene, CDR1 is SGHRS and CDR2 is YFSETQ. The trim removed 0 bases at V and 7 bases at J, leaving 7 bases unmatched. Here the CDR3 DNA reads TGCGCCAGCAGCTTGGCAAGCGGGAGGGCCAGGGAGCAGTACTTC. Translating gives CASSLASGRAREQYF.

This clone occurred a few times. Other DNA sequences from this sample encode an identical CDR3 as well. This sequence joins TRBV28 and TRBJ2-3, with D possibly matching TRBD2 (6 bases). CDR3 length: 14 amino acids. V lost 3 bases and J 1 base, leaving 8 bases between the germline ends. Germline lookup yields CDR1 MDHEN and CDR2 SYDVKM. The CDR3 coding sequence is TGTGCCAGCAGTTTCGTAGCGGGCACAGATACGCAGTATTTT. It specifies CASSFVAGTDTQYF.